What follows are 5 T cell receptor beta chains derived from one specimen sequenced in a study of control samples from healthy donors and cancer patients. Clones were read by immunoSEQ multiplex PCR, and TCRdb kept only the in-frame ones, dropping some. Seen here are tens of thousands of clones, approximately 89% observed once, and the top ten hold about 1.4%. Source material: PBMCs. The source is a man in his forties with colorectal cancer.

The chain links TRBV19 to TRBJ2-7, with 8 bases fitting TRBD1. The germline gives CDR1 LNHDA, CDR2 SQIVND (reference sequence). The CDR3 runs 15 residues. The V and J ends lost 5 bases and 5 bases, in that order; junction bases with no gene match: 11. In DNA form, the CDR3 reads TGTGCCAGTAGTCCCCGACAGGGGATAGTGGACGAGCAGTACTTC. Protein sequence: CASSPRQGIVDEQYF.

J is TRBJ2-7 and V is TRBV14, with TRBD2 matching over 7 bases. The germline CDR1 and CDR2 sequences are SGHDN and FVKESK. V lost 1 base, J lost 2 bases, and 8 bases stayed unmatched. The CDR3 totals 16 residues. CDR3 sequence: CASSQVEGGTPYEQYF. The CDR3 DNA follows: TGTGCCAGCAGCCAAGTCGAGGGAGGGACCCCCTACGAGCAGTACTTC.

J is TRBJ1-2 and V is TRBV7-2, with a weak D call TRBD1 (6 bases). CDR1 and CDR2 (germline): SGHTA, FQGNSA. The CDR3 consists of 13 residues. The ends were cut back, 3 bases at V and 4 bases at J, with 9 bases in the middle. CDR3: CASSLQGFYGYTF. CDR3 nucleotide sequence: TGTGCCAGCAGCTTGCAGGGGTTCTATGGCTACACCTTC.

The chain links TRBV7-9 to TRBJ2-1; D is unclear. Germline V gene lookup returns CDR1 SEHNR and CDR2 FQNEAQ (reference sequence). The V and J ends lost 3 bases and 2 bases respectively, with 8 bases between them. The CDR3 extends over 14 amino acids. CDR3 DNA sequence: TGTGCCAGCAGCTTTAAGGAAACCTACAATGAGCAGTTCTTC. Residues: CASSFKETYNEQFF. Using reference TRBV7-9 and TRBJ2-1 for the parts outside the CDR3, the full variable domain is DTGVSQNPRHKITKRGQNVTFRCDPISEHNRLYWYRQTLGQGPEFLTYFQNEAQLEKSRLLSDRFSAERPKGSFSTLEIQRTEQGDSAMYLCASSFKETYNEQFFGPGTRLTVL.

The chain links TRBV4-3 to TRBJ2-1; 13 positions match TRBD2. CDR1 is LGHNA, CDR2 YSLEER, per germline. The V segment lost 1 base and the J segment 1 base; nucleotides outside the gene matches: 1. The CDR3 is made up of 17 amino acids. The DNA for the CDR3 is TGCGCCAGCAGCCAAGCGGGACTAGCGGGGTCCTACAATGAGCAGTTCTTC. Translated, it gives CASSQAGLAGSYNEQFF.